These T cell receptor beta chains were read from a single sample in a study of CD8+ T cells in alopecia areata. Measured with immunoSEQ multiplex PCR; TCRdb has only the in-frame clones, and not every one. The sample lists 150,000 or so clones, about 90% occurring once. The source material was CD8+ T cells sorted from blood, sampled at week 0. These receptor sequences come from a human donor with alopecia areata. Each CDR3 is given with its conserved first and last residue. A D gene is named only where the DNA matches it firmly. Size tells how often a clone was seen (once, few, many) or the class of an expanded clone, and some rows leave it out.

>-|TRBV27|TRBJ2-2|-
CASRGWESVELFF
TGTGCCAGCAGGGGGTGGGAGTCGGTGGAGCTGTTTTTT
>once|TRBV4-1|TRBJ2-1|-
CASGQGFGEQFF
TGCGCCAGTGGGCAGGGTTTTGGTGAGCAGTTCTTC
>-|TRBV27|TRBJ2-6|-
CASSFGVWIGSGANVLTF
TGTGCCAGCAGTTTTGGTGTGTGGATTGGGTCTGGGGCCAACGTCCTGACTTTC
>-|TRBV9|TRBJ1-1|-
CASSVDGPNTEAFF
TGTGCCAGCAGCGTTGACGGACCGAACACTGAAGCTTTCTTT
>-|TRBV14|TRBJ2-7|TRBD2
CASSQGERGGGRYEQYF
TGTGCCAGCAGCCAAGGTGAACGCGGGGGAGGGAGGTACGAGCAGTACTTC
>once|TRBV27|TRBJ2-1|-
CASSRASSYNEQFF
TGTGCCAGCTCCCGAGCTAGTAGCTACAATGAGCAGTTCTTC
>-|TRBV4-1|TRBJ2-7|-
CASSQEFGGLRHEQYF
TGCGCCAGCAGCCAAGAGTTCGGGGGGCTCCGGCACGAGCAGTACTTC
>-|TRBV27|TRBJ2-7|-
CASSLSFVSLISYEQYF
TGTGCCAGCAGTTTAAGTTTTGTATCCTTAATTTCCTACGAGCAGTACTTC
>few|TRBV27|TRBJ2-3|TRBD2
CASISAAGTTDTQYF
TGTGCCAGCATCAGCGCAGCGGGGACCACAGATACGCAGTATTTT
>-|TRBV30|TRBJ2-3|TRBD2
CAWSPGDLAGGQYRTDTQYF
TGTGCCTGGAGCCCGGGGGATTTAGCGGGAGGGCAATATCGCACAGATACGCAGTATTTT
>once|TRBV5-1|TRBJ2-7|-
CASSLGTAAYEQYF
TGCGCCAGCAGCTTGGGCACGGCGGCCTACGAGCAGTACTTC
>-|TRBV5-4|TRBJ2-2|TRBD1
CASSLGTGNANTGELFF
TGTGCCAGCAGCTTGGGGACAGGTAACGCGAACACCGGGGAGCTGTTTTTT
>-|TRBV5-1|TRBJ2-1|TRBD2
CASSLGLAGEVAEQFF
TGCGCCAGCAGCCTGGGACTAGCGGGAGAAGTCGCTGAGCAGTTCTTC
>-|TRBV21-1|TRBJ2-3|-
CASSKDEDTQYF
TGTGCCAGCAGCAAAGACGAAGATACGCAGTATTTT
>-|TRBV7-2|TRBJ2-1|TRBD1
CASSYGQGANNEQFF
TGTGCCAGCAGCTACGGACAGGGGGCCAACAATGAGCAGTTCTTC
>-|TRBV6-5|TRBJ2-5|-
CANSYHNRETQYF
TGTGCCAACAGTTACCACAACCGAGAGACCCAGTACTTC
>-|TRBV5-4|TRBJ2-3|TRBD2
CASSDQSGTSTDTQYF
TGTGCCAGCAGCGACCAAAGCGGGACTAGCACAGATACGCAGTATTTT
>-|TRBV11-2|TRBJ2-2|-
CASRETGELFF
TGTGCCAGCAGAGAGACCGGGGAGCTGTTTTTT
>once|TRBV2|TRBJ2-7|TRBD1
CATRTGYYEQYF
TGTGCCACCCGGACAGGGTACTACGAGCAGTACTTC
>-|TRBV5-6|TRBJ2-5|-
CASSLSGQEKETQYF
TGTGCCAGCAGCTTGTCGGGCCAAGAAAAAGAGACCCAGTACTTC
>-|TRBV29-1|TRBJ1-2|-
CSLRLGDHYGYTF
TGCAGCCTCCGACTCGGGGACCACTATGGCTACACCTTC
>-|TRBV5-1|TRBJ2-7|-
CASSSKTDSYEQYF
TGCGCCAGCAGCTCTAAGACGGACTCCTACGAGCAGTACTTC
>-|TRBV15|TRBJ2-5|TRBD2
CATSGTSGRARETQYF
TGTGCCACCAGTGGGACTAGCGGGAGGGCCCGGGAGACCCAGTACTTC
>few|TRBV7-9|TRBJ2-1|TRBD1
CASRDRGFNEQFF
TGTGCCAGCCGGGACAGGGGGTTCAATGAGCAGTTCTTC
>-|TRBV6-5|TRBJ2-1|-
CASSYSQGYNEQFF
TGTGCCAGCAGTTACTCCCAGGGGTACAATGAGCAGTTCTTC
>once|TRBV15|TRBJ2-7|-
CATGAQHAYEQYF
TGTGCCACCGGTGCGCAACATGCCTACGAGCAGTACTTC
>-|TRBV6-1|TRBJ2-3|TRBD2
CASSEVGAGGPTDTQYF
TGTGCCAGCAGTGAAGTTGGTGCGGGAGGGCCGACAGATACGCAGTATTTT
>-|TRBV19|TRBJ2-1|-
CASSAGTLGNEQFF
TGTGCCAGTAGTGCCGGGACCCTGGGCAATGAGCAGTTCTTC
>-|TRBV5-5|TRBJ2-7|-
CASSQGSPSEQYF
TGTGCCAGCAGCCAGGGGTCGCCTAGCGAGCAGTACTTC
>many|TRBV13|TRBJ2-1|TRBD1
CASSRTGANYNEQFF
TGTGCCAGCAGCCGCACAGGGGCTAACTACAATGAGCAGTTCTTC